This TCR beta chain appears in the sequencing data of a study of T cell repertoires in cytomegalovirus infection. Study summary: An indication of both CMV infection and matching HLA type came from public TCR beta signatures.

CDR1 and CDR2 from the germline V gene are SGHTA and FQGNSA. The CDR3 is made up of 16 amino acids. Between the trimmed V and J ends, which lost 5 bases and 0 bases, there was a span of 11 bases. Study-wide findings and caveats: Dominating the ex vivo response were TCR beta clonotypes that were CMV-specific and HLA-C-restricted. Identification of carriers of CMV plus the relevant HLA was performed using cumulative public TCR beta family frequency.

This clonotype was counted many times. Its matching antigen is unknown. TCRdb processed the reads anew with MiXCR; each CDR3 protein has one entry. The sample comprises some 700,000 distinct CDR3 sequences, under 40% of which are singletons, and 2.5% to 3.5% rests with the top ten. The rearrangement links TRBV7-2 to TRBJ2-6, with D possibly being TRBD1 or TRBD2 (5 bases each). The TCR originated in a human donor in good health (CMV status not recorded). Some clones in this sample may be carry-over from other donors' samples. Sequencing was carried out using PBMCs. This CDR3 reads CASSPPGHSGANVLTF. CDR3 nucleotides: TGTGCCAGCAGCCCACCGGGGCACTCTGGGGCCAACGTCCTGACTTTC. Based on the CDR3 plus reference TRBV7-2 and TRBJ2-6, the full variable domain is GAGVSQSPSNKVTEKGKDVELRCDPISGHTALYWYRQSLGQGLEFLIYFQGNSAPDKSGLPSDRFSAERTGGSVSTLTIQRTQQEDSAVYLCASSPPGHSGANVLTFGAGSRLTVL.